The clone carrying this T cell receptor beta chain was found many times. RNA transcripts were the template, and TCR beta CDR3 regions were amplified from them. The first-round RT-PCR employed HTBI primers together with the Qiagen OneStep RT-PCR kit. A multiplex PCR was then performed as the second round. TCRdb re-analysed the multiplex PCR reads in MiXCR, keeping a single row per CDR3 protein. The sample yields about 590,000 distinct CDR3 sequences, 35% to 45% seen once. The data are from a study of Graves' ophthalmopathy and Graves' hyperthyroidism. Study-level background: Hyperthyroidism is called stable when no ophthalmopathy develops within 18 months of follow-up.

The CDR3 loop spans 14 amino acids. Per the germline V gene, CDR1 is SGHKS and CDR2 is YYEKEE (reference sequence). With 1 base clipped from V and 7 bases from J, the junction kept 4 bases outside the gene matches. Clinical symptoms, serum thyroxine, TRAb, thyroid ultrasound and orbital computed tomography were relied on for diagnosis. The sequencing sample was made of peripheral blood or thyroid tissue (not recorded which). The J gene is TRBJ1-1, the V gene TRBV5-5; 10 bases align to TRBD1. This TCR was recovered from an adult man with Graves' hyperthyroidism. The CDR3 protein is CASSLRDRGNEAFF. CDR3 nucleotides: TGTGCCAGCAGCTTGAGGGACAGGGGAAATGAAGCTTTCTTT.